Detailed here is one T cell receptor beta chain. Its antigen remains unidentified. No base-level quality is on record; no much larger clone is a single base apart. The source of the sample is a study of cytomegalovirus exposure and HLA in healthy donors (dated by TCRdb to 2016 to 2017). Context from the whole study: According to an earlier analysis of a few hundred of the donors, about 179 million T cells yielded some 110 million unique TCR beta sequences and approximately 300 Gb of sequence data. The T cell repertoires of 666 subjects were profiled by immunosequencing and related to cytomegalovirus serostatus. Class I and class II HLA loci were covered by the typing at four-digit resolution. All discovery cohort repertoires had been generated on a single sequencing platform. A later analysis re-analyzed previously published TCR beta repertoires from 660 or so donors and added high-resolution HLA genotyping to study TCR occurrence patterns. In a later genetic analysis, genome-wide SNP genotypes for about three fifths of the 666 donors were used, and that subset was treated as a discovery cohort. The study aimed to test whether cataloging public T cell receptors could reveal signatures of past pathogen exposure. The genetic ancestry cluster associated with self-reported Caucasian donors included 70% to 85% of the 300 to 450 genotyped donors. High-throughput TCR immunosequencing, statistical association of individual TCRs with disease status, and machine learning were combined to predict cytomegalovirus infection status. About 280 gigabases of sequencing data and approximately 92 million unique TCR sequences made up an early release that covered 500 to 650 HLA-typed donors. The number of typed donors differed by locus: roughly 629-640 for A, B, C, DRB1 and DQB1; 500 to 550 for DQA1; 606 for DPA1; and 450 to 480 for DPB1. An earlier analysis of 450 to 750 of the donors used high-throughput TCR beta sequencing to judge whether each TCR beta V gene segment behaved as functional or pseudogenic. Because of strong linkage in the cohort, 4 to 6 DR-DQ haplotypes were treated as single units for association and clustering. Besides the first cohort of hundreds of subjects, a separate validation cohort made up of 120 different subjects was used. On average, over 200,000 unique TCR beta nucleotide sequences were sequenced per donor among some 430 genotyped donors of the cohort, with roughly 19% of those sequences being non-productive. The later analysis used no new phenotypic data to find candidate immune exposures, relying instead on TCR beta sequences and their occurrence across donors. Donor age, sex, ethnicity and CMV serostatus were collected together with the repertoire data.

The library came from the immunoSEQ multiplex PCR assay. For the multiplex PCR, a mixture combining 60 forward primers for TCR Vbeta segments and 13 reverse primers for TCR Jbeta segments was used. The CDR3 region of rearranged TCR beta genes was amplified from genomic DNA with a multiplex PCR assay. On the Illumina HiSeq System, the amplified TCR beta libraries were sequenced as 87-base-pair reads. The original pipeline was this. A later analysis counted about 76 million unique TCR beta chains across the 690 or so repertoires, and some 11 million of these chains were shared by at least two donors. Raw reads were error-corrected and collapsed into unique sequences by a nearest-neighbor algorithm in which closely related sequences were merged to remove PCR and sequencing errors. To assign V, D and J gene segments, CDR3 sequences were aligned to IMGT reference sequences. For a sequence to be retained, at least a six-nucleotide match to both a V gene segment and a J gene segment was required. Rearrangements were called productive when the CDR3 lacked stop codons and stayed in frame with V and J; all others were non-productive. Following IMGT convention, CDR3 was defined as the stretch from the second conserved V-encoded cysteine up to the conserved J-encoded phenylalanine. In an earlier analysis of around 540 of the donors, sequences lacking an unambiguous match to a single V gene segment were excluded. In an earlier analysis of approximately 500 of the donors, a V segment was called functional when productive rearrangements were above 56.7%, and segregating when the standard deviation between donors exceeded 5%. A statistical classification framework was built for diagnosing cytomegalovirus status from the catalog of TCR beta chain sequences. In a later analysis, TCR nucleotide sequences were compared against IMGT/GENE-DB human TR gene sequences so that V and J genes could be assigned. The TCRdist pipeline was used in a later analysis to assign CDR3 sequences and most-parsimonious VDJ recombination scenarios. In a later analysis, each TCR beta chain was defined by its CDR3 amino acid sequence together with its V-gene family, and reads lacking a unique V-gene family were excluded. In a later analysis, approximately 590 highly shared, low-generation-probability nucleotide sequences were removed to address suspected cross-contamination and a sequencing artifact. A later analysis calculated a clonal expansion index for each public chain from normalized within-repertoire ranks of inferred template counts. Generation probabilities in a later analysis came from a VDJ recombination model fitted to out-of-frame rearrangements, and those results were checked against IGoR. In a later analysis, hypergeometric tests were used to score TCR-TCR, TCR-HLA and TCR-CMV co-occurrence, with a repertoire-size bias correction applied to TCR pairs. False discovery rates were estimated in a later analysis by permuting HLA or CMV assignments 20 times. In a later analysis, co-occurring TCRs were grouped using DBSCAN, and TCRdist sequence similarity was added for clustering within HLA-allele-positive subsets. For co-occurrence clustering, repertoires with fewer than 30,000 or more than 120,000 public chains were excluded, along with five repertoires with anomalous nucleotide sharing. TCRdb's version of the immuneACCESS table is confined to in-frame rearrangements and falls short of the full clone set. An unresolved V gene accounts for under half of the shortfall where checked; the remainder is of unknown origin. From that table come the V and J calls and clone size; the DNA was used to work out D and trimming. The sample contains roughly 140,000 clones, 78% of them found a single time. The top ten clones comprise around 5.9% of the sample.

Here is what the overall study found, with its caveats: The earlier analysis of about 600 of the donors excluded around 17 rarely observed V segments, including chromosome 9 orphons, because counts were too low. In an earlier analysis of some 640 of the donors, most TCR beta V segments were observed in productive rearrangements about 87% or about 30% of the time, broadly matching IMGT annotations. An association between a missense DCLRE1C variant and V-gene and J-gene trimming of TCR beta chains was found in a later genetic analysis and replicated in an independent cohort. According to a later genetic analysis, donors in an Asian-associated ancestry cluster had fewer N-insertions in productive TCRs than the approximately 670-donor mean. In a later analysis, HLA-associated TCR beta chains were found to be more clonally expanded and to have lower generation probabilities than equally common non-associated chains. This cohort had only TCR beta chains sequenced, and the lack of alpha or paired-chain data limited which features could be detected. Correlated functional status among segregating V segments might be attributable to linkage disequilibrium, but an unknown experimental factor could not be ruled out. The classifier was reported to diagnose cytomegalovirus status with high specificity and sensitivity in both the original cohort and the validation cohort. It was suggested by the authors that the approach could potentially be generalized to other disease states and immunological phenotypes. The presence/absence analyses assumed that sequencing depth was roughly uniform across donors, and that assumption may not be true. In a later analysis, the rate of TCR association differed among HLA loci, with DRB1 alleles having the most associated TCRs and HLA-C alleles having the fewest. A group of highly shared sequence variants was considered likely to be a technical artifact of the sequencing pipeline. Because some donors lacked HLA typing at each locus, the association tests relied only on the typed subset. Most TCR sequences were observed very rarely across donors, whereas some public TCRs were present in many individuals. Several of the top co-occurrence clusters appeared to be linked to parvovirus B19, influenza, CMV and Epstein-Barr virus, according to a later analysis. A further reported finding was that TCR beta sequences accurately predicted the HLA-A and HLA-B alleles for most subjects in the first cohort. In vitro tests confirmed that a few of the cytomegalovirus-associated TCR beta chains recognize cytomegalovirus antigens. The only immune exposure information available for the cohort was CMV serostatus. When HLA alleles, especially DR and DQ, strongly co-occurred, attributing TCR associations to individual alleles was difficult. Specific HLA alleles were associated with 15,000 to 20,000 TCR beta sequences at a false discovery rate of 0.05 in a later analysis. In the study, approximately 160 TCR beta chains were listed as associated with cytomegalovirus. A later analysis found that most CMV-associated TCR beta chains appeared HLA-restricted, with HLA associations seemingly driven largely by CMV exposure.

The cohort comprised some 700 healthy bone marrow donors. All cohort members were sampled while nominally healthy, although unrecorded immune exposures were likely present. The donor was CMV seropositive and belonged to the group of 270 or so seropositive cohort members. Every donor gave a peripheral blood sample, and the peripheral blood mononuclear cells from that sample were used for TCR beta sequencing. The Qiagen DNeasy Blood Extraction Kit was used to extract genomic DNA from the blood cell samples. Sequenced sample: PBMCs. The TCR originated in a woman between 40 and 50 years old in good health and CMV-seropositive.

The DNA reads as follows: TGTGCCAGCAGGATAACCGGGACTACCACCGGGGAGCTGTTTTTT. The encoded protein is CASRITGTTTGELFF. The rearranged segments are TRBV5-4 and TRBJ2-2; 7 nucleotides in the junction match TRBD2. The germline V gene (reference sequence) gives CDR1 as SGHNT and CDR2 as YYREEE. Germline trimming amounts to 5 bases on V and 4 bases on J, with 8 as the count of junction bases outside the gene matches. The CDR3 starts with the cysteine, ends with the phenylalanine, and has 15 residues. Only the CDR3 part of the read is kept: 45 bases, read in frame from the first base.